What follows are 32 T cell receptor beta chains derived from one specimen sequenced in a study of blood T cell repertoires in COVID-19. Assay used: immunoSEQ multiplex PCR; TCRdb lists only in-frame clones, some missing. The repertoire has fewer than 180,000 clones, approximately 83% of them found once; the top ten carry around 3.5%. The source material was peripheral blood. The origin of the receptors is a man aged 70-80 years with acute or convalescent COVID-19.

This sequence joins TRBV27 and TRBJ2-1; 13 bases are shared with TRBD2. The CDR3 extends over 15 amino acids. The V gene end was trimmed by 6 bases and the J gene end by 7 bases; junction bases not matched to a gene: 6. Germline V gives CDR1 MNHEY, CDR2 SMNVEV (reference sequence). The CDR3 here is CASRTGTSGINEQFF. The CDR3 bases are TGTGCCAGCAGAACCGGGACTAGCGGGATTAATGAGCAGTTCTTC.

The chain uses TRBV10-2 and TRBJ2-2, with a weak D call TRBD1 (5 bases). V lost 4 bases and J lost 4, with 10 bases in between. The CDR3 has 14 residues. CDR1 is WSHSY and CDR2 is SAAADI in the germline V gene. CDR3 residues: CASSARVFTGELFF. The CDR3 DNA follows: TGCGCCAGCAGTGCCAGGGTTTTCACCGGGGAGCTGTTTTTT.

The rearrangement joins TRBV9 to TRBJ2-3; no clear D. Trimming took off 0 bases at V and 4 bases at J, with 12 bases between the two ends. This CDR3 is 15 amino acids long. CDR1 is SGDLS and CDR2 is YYNGEE in the germline V gene. The CDR3 coding sequence is TGTGCCAGCAGCGTAGACTGGAGAGGAGCAGATACGCAGTATTTT. Translating gives CASSVDWRGADTQYF.

The chain combines TRBV5-1 with TRBJ2-7, with D possibly matching TRBD1 (5 bases). V was pared by 2 bases and J by 2 bases, with 14 bases between. CDR3 length: 15 residues. Germline values: CDR1 SGHRS, CDR2 YFSETQ. The CDR3 loop is CASSFSGAATYEQYF. CDR3 nucleotides: TGCGCCAGCAGCTTCAGTGGGGCAGCTACCTACGAGCAGTACTTC.

The chain couples TRBV13 to TRBJ2-2; the D gene is possibly TRBD1 (5 bases). Germline CDR1 and CDR2: PRHDT and FYEKMQ (reference sequence). This CDR3 has 14 residues. Trimming left V 1 base short and J 4 bases short, with 7 bases between. CDR3 protein: CASSLDRRTGELFF. Written as DNA, the CDR3 is TGTGCCAGCAGCTTAGACAGGCGCACCGGGGAGCTGTTTTTT.

The CDR3 sequence is CASSFSFENRMNTEAFF. The CDR3 DNA reads TGTGCCAGCAGCTTTTCGTTCGAGAACCGCATGAACACTGAAGCTTTCTTT. J is TRBJ1-1 and V is TRBV5-6, with D unclear. Germline lookup yields CDR1 SGHDT and CDR2 YYEEEE. The length of the CDR3 is 17 residues. V was cut by 2 bases and J by 0 bases, with 17 bases left in between. The complete variable domain, with remaining parts taken from reference TRBV5-6 and TRBJ1-1, reads DAGVTQSPTHLIKTRGQQVTLRCSPKSGHDTVSWYQQALGQGPQFIFQYYEEEERQRGNFPDRFSGHQFPNYSSELNVNALLLGDSALYLCASSFSFENRMNTEAFFGQGTRLTVV.

This clone turned up a few times. The rearrangement uses TRBV5-1 and TRBJ2-2; 12 nucleotides line up with TRBD2. CDR3 size: 19 residues. J lost 4 bases, V lost 4 bases, and 14 bases had no gene match. Germline lookup yields CDR1 SGHRS and CDR2 YFSETQ. The CDR3: CASSPPSLLAGGSTGELFF. CDR3 nucleotide sequence: TGCGCCAGCAGCCCCCCCTCCCTTCTAGCGGGAGGGAGCACCGGGGAGCTGTTTTTT.

This clone was observed once. V is TRBV5-4 and J is TRBJ2-1, with TRBD2 as a possible D gene (5 bases). The CDR3 runs to 16 residues. Germline loops: CDR1 SGHNT, CDR2 YYREEE (reference sequence). Trimming cost V 4 bases and J 0 bases, with 14 bases left between them. CDR3: CASSPPTRVSYNEQFF. CDR3 bases: TGTGCCAGCAGCCCGCCCACTAGGGTCTCCTACAATGAGCAGTTCTTC.

This chain uses TRBV14 with TRBJ2-7; D perhaps matches TRBD2 (5 bases). CDR1 and CDR2 from the germline V gene are SGHDN and FVKESK. The V gene lost 5 bases and the J gene lost 3 bases, with 8 bases spanning the gap. The CDR3 is made up of 12 amino acids. CDR3 sequence (DNA): TGTGCCAGCAGCACGAGCGGCTACGAGCAGTACTTC. This encodes CASSTSGYEQYF.

About this clone: Other DNA sequences in this specimen translate into the identical CDR3. The V gene is TRBV18, the J gene TRBJ1-1; the D is unclear. The CDR3 has 13 residues. Per the germline V gene, CDR1 is KGHSH and CDR2 is LQKENI. V was trimmed by 2 bases and J by 1 base, leaving 5 bases between them. The CDR3 region has the DNA TGTGCCAGCTCACCAGCAGGGAACACTGAAGCTTTCTTT. Translating it yields CASSPAGNTEAFF.

The rearrangement uses TRBV28 and TRBJ2-4, with unresolved D. Germline V gene data show CDR1 as MDHEN and CDR2 as SYDVKM. The CDR3 spans 19 residues. The ends were cut back, 2 bases at V and 2 bases at J, with 22 bases in the middle. The CDR3 DNA is TGTGCCAGCAGTTTAGTCGGCAGTTTAGTCGGAGATCCCAAAAACATTCAGTACTTC. Its protein is CASSLVGSLVGDPKNIQYF.

The chain combines TRBV19 with TRBJ1-1, with TRBD1 matching 7 bases. Germline V gene data show CDR1 as LNHDA and CDR2 as SQIVND (reference sequence). Losses at the gene ends were 3 bases for V and 5 bases for J; bases not matched to a gene: 3. The CDR3 covers 13 residues. The CDR3 DNA is TGTGCCAGTAGTATCAACAGGGGTACTGAAGCTTTCTTT. This translates into CASSINRGTEAFF.

The chain carries TRBV18 and TRBJ2-7; tentatively, D is TRBD1 (5 bases). The CDR3 length is 12 residues. Deletions cut 5 bases from V and 7 bases from J, with 12 bases between. Germline V CDR1 and CDR2: KGHSH, LQKENI. The CDR3 is CASSADSGEQYF. The DNA for the CDR3 is TGTGCCAGCTCAGCCGACTCAGGGGAGCAGTACTTC.

The V gene is TRBV9, the J gene TRBJ2-1, with 10 bases fitting TRBD2. The CDR3 has 21 amino acids. The germline V gene encodes CDR1 SGDLS and CDR2 YYNGEE. With 0 bases clipped from V and 2 bases from J, the junction kept 17 bases outside the gene matches. CDR3 coding DNA: TGTGCCAGCAGCGTAGCCCGCCCGGGGACTAGCGACCCCAGGGCCTACAATGAGCAGTTCTTC. This sequence encodes CASSVARPGTSDPRAYNEQFF.

V gene TRBV5-1 combines with J gene TRBJ2-1; TRBD1 aligns across 7 bases. CDR3 length: 14 amino acids. Trimming took 0 bases from V and 8 from J; bases not matched to a gene: 5. The germline V gene encodes CDR1 SGHRS and CDR2 YFSETQ. In nucleotides, the CDR3 is TGCGCCAGCAGCTTGGACAGGGGTTTCGATGAGCAGTTCTTC. This gives the protein CASSLDRGFDEQFF.

V is TRBV10-3 and J is TRBJ2-3; possibly TRBD1 for D (10 bases). The V end was cut by 5 bases, the J end by 3 bases, with 18 bases between. The CDR3 is 16 residues long. From germline, CDR1 is ENHRY and CDR2 SYGVKD. This chain's CDR3 is CAISRQGAGGTDTQYF. The CDR3 coding sequence is TGTGCCATCAGTAGACAGGGGGCGGGAGGGACAGATACGCAGTATTTT.

The chain uses TRBV28 and TRBJ2-7; D not resolved. The CDR3 contains 13 residues. Per germline, CDR1 MDHEN and CDR2 SYDVKM. V dropped 2 bases and J dropped 3 bases, with 8 bases sitting between them. The CDR3 DNA is TGTGCCAGCAGTTTACGTCCAGTCTACGAGCAGTACTTC. Amino acids: CASSLRPVYEQYF.

This chain uses TRBV4-1 with TRBJ2-3; 9 positions agree with TRBD1. CDR3 size: 16 residues. Germline V gene data show CDR1 as MGHRA and CDR2 as YSYEKL. J gave up 0 bases and V 6 bases, and 7 bases lay outside the gene matches. CDR3 sequence reads: CASSPGQGTSTDTQYF. The DNA of the CDR3 is TGCGCCAGCAGTCCCGGACAGGGGACAAGCACAGATACGCAGTATTTT.

The chain recombines TRBV3-1 (or the pseudogene TRBV3-2) with TRBJ2-5, with 9 bases matching TRBD2. Trimming took 4 bases from V and 4 from J; bases not matched to a gene: 4. CDR3 length: 14 residues. CDR1 LGHDT and CDR2 YNNKEL come from the germline V gene (reference sequence). The CDR3 DNA reads as TGTGCCAGCAGCCCGGGACTAGCCAGAGAGACCCAGTACTTC. This translates into CASSPGLARETQYF.

The genes are TRBV2 and TRBJ1-2, with unresolved D. This CDR3 comprises 12 residues. The V end was cut by 4 bases, the J end by 7 bases, with 10 bases between. Looked up from germline, CDR1 is SNHLY and CDR2 is FYNNEI. The CDR3: CASSVDIVGYTF. The DNA of the CDR3 is TGTGCCAGCAGTGTTGACATTGTTGGCTACACCTTC. Together with reference TRBV2 and TRBJ1-2, the CDR3 gives the full variable domain: EPEVTQTPSHQVTQMGQEVILRCVPISNHLYFYWYRQILGQKVEFLVSFYNNEISEKSEIFDDQFSVERPDGSNFTLKIRSTKLEDSAMYFCASSVDIVGYTFGSGTRLTVV.

V and J are TRBV28 and TRBJ2-5; 9 bases are a match to TRBD2. With V trimmed by 8 bases and J by 0 bases, 10 bases remained unmatched. Germline assignment: CDR1 MDHEN and CDR2 SYDVKM. This CDR3 spans 16 amino acids. The CDR3 DNA is TGTGCCAGCGATAGCTTCGGCGGGAGGGACCAAGAGACCCAGTACTTC. Its protein is CASDSFGGRDQETQYF.

This clone was observed a single time. This chain uses TRBV6-5 with TRBJ2-7, with 9 bases fitting TRBD1. The CDR3 totals 15 residues. With 5 bases clipped from V and 3 bases from J, the junction kept 8 bases outside the gene matches. Germline V lookup: CDR1 MNHEY, CDR2 SVGAGI. The CDR3 loop reads CASSPSRDRVYEQYF. Here the CDR3 DNA reads TGTGCCAGCAGTCCAAGCCGGGACAGGGTCTACGAGCAGTACTTC.

The chain recombines TRBV5-4 with TRBJ2-7, with TRBD2 matching 11 bases. Germline-derived CDR1 and CDR2 are SGHNT and YYREEE (reference sequence). Germline trimming cut 2 bases from V and 0 bases from J; bases unmatched to any gene: 7. The CDR3 runs to 17 residues. The CDR3 bases are TGTGCCAGCAGCTTTGGTAGCGGGAGGGGTAGCTCCTACGAGCAGTACTTC. Encoded protein: CASSFGSGRGSSYEQYF.

The chain uses TRBV11-2 and TRBJ2-3, with D perhaps matching TRBD1 (6 bases). CDR3 length: 13 amino acids. The germline V gene encodes CDR1 SGHAT and CDR2 FQNNGV. The V gene lost 0 bases and the J gene lost 11 bases, with 12 bases spanning the gap. The CDR3: CASSLERTEMQYF. DNA of the CDR3: TGTGCCAGCAGCTTAGAACGGACAGAGATGCAGTATTTT. Variable domain in full (rest from reference TRBV11-2 and TRBJ2-3): EAGVAQSPRYKIIEKRQSVAFWCNPISGHATLYWYQQILGQGPKLLIQFQNNGVVDDSQLPKDRFSAERLKGVDSTLKIQPAKLEDSAVYLCASSLERTEMQYFGPGTRLTVL.

The rearrangement links TRBV28 to TRBJ1-5; 8 positions match TRBD1. This CDR3 spans 17 amino acids. Germline CDR1 reads MDHEN; CDR2 reads SYDVKM. The V segment lost 8 bases and the J segment 2 bases; nucleotides outside the gene matches: 14. The CDR3 is CASQQSPDRGGNQPQHF. DNA of the CDR3: TGTGCCAGCCAGCAATCCCCAGACAGGGGAGGCAATCAGCCCCAGCATTTT.

The chain has TRBV14 and TRBJ2-3; 11 nucleotides match TRBD2. Germline CDR1 reads SGHDN; CDR2 reads FVKESK. V lost 2 bases and J lost 7; bases outside the gene matches: 8. CDR3 length equals 16 residues. The CDR3 bases are TGTGCCAGCAGCCAATCGGGACTAGCGGACATGAATACGCAGTATTTT. Translation: CASSQSGLADMNTQYF.

The chain recombines TRBV7-3 with TRBJ2-6; the match to TRBD1 covers 10 bases. V shed 4 bases, J shed 2 bases, and the junction held 2 bases outside the gene matches. The CDR3 runs to 16 residues. The germline CDR1 and CDR2 sequences are SGHTA and FQGTGA. In nucleotides, the CDR3 is TGTGCCAGCAGCTGGGGACAGGGGACTGGGGCCAACGTCCTGACTTTC. This codes for CASSWGQGTGANVLTF.

The CDR3 nucleotides read TGTGCCAGCAGGGCCGACAGGACCGACAATCAGCCCCAGCATTTT. Translating it yields CASRADRTDNQPQHF. The V call is TRBV2, the J call TRBJ1-5, with a tentative D call TRBD1 (6 bases). The germline CDR1 and CDR2 sequences are SNHLY and FYNNEI. The CDR3 runs to 15 residues. Trimming removed 6 bases from V and 3 bases from J, with 15 bases in between.

This sequence joins TRBV7-6 and TRBJ2-1, with 10 bases that match TRBD1. Per germline, CDR1 SGHVS and CDR2 FNYEAQ. The CDR3 extends over 20 amino acids. Losses at the gene ends were 1 base for V and 12 bases for J; bases not matched to a gene: 24. The CDR3 DNA follows: TGTGCCAGCAGCTTAGATAGGGGACAGGGGTCGCCGGGTTCCCACCAGGGGCAGTTCTTC. It specifies CASSLDRGQGSPGSHQGQFF.

V and J are TRBV14 and TRBJ2-2; TRBD1 might be the D (6 bases). Trimming shortened V by 1 base and J by 3 bases, and 9 bases separated the two germline ends. Looked up from germline, CDR1 is SGHDN and CDR2 is FVKESK. The CDR3 extends over 15 amino acids. CDR3 sequence: CASSQGRTDTGELFF. CDR3 nucleotides: TGTGCCAGCAGCCAAGGACGGACAGACACCGGGGAGCTGTTTTTT.

The chain carries TRBV3-1 (or the pseudogene TRBV3-2) and TRBJ2-2; D might be TRBD1 (5 bases). Trimming removed 1 base from V and 4 bases from J, with 7 bases in between. The CDR3 runs 14 residues. Germline CDR1 reads LGHDT; CDR2 reads YNNKEL (reference sequence). The CDR3 DNA sequence: TGTGCCAGCAGCCAAGTAGGGGCCACCGGGGAGCTGTTTTTT. Protein: CASSQVGATGELFF.

This chain connects TRBV14 to TRBJ1-2; D is unclear. In germline, CDR1 is SGHDN, CDR2 FVKESK. The CDR3 has 15 residues. Trimming cost V 0 bases and J 0 bases, with 8 bases left between them. As DNA, the CDR3 is TGTGCCAGCAGCCAAGAGAAGGGAGCTAACTATGGCTACACCTTC. Its protein product is CASSQEKGANYGYTF. Filled out from reference TRBV14 and TRBJ1-2, the complete variable domain reads EAGVTQFPSHSVIEKGQTVTLRCDPISGHDNLYWYRRVMGKEIKFLLHFVKESKQDESGMPNNRFLAERTGGTYSTLKVQPAELEDSGVYFCASSQEKGANYGYTFGSGTRLTVV.